The 26 T cell receptor beta chains in this list originate from one sample, sequenced in a study of CXCR3-negative and CXCR3-positive naive CD8 T cells. Whole-study results and caveats: Against CXCR3-negative naive cells, CXCR3-positive naive cells showed more hydrophobic TRB CDR3s.

For these TCRs, the target antigens are not known. The authors prepared UMI-labeled TRB cDNA libraries by 5' RACE. TCRdb re-called the 5' RACE reads; one entry per CDR3 protein, DNA not given. The sample totals 84,000 or so distinct CDR3 sequences. The sequenced sample was naive CXCR3+ CD8+ T cells from blood. Documented subset: CD45RO-CCR7+CD27+CD95- naive CD8+ T cells expressing CXCR3 (TNR3+). All receptors derive from a human donor in good health. Some clones in this sample may be carry-over from other donors' samples.

The genes are TRBV28 and TRBJ2-7; TCRdb lists TRBD1, though no DNA is available to test this call. There are 14 residues in the CDR3. CDR1 is MDHEN, CDR2 SYDVKM, per germline. CDR3: CASASRGYHYEQYF.

This chain links TRBV29-1 with TRBJ2-7; as DNA is missing, the TRBD1 call by TCRdb cannot be tested. The CDR3 is 13 residues long. CDR1 is SQVTM and CDR2 is ANQGSEA in the germline V gene. This CDR3 reads CSVADRGNYEQYF.

The chain combines TRBV29-1 with TRBJ1-2; TCRdb outputs TRBD1, but without DNA this stays unchecked. Germline V lookup: CDR1 SQVTM, CDR2 ANQGSEA. The CDR3 runs 15 residues. The CDR3 here is CSVEGGPGQGNGYTF.

The J gene is TRBJ2-2, the V gene TRBV6-2 or TRBV6-3; the TRBD2 assignment by TCRdb is unverifiable without DNA. This CDR3 region has 21 residues. The germline gives CDR1 MNHEY, CDR2 SVGEGT. CDR3 residues: CASSYPKTSGRWSPLTGELFF.

V usage is TRBV5-1 and J usage is TRBJ1-4; TCRdb outputs TRBD1, but without DNA this stays unchecked. Germline V gene lookup returns CDR1 SGHRS and CDR2 YFSETQ. This CDR3 contains 14 residues. The CDR3 loop reads CASSLGQGAEKLFF.

The rearrangement joins TRBV12-3 or TRBV12-4 to TRBJ1-2. This CDR3 has 13 residues. This chain's CDR3 is CASAGSAWIGYTF.

The chain joins TRBV28 to TRBJ2-7; TCRdb returns TRBD1, unconfirmable since there is no DNA. Germline V gene data show CDR1 as MDHEN and CDR2 as SYDVKM. The CDR3 has 13 residues. CDR3 residues: CASSIQGSYEQYF. Drawing the rest from reference TRBV28 and TRBJ2-7, the complete variable domain is DVKVTQSSRYLVKRTGEKVFLECVQDMDHENMFWYRQDPGLGLRLIYFSYDVKMKEKGDIPEGYSVSREKKERFSLILESASTNQTSMYLCASSIQGSYEQYFGPGTRLTVT.

The V gene is TRBV13, the J gene TRBJ2-7. Germline CDR1 reads PRHDT; CDR2 reads FYEKMQ (reference sequence). The CDR3 is 13 residues long. CDR3 sequence: CASTRNPGSEQYF.

The V gene is TRBV5-1, the J gene TRBJ1-1; the TCRdb call, TRBD1, lacks DNA for checking. Germline lookup yields CDR1 SGHRS and CDR2 YFSETQ. This CDR3 comprises 15 residues. The CDR3 is CASRSSGLANTEAFF.

This chain links TRBV6-2 or TRBV6-3 with TRBJ2-1. Germline CDR1 and CDR2: MNHEY and SVGEGT. The CDR3 is 13 amino acids. The CDR3 protein is CASTYTDYNEQFF.

The chain is built from TRBV12-3 or TRBV12-4 and TRBJ1-1; the D call from TCRdb, TRBD1, cannot be confirmed without DNA. The CDR3 is 13 amino acids. The CDR3 reads CASSFTGGTEAFF.

The chain has TRBV30 and TRBJ2-7; TCRdb names TRBD1, which stays unverified in the absence of DNA. The CDR3 is 14 amino acids. From germline, CDR1 is GTSNPN and CDR2 SVGIG (reference sequence). CDR3: CAWSRRVWPYEQYF.

V and J are TRBV5-1 and TRBJ2-7; TCRdb gives TRBD2 as the D gene, but with no DNA this cannot be confirmed. Germline lookup yields CDR1 SGHRS and CDR2 YFSETQ. The CDR3 runs to 16 residues. The CDR3 sequence is CASSLGWGSGGYEQYF.

The genes are TRBV28 and TRBJ1-1; TCRdb gives TRBD1 as the D gene, but with no DNA this cannot be confirmed. The CDR3 consists of 16 residues. Germline V lookup: CDR1 MDHEN, CDR2 SYDVKM. The CDR3 loop is CASSLGQGALGTEAFF.

The chain recombines TRBV7-2 with TRBJ1-2; TCRdb selects TRBD1, and the lack of DNA leaves this call unchecked. The CDR3 length is 15 residues. Per germline, CDR1 SGHTA and CDR2 FQGNSA. CDR3 sequence reads: CASSTTGVYNYGYTF.

V gene TRBV28 combines with J gene TRBJ2-3. The CDR3 has 13 amino acids. Germline V lookup: CDR1 MDHEN, CDR2 SYDVKM. The CDR3: CASSLVGTDTQYF. Full variable domain (rest looked up from reference TRBV28 and TRBJ2-3): DVKVTQSSRYLVKRTGEKVFLECVQDMDHENMFWYRQDPGLGLRLIYFSYDVKMKEKGDIPEGYSVSREKKERFSLILESASTNQTSMYLCASSLVGTDTQYFGPGTRLTVL.

This chain links TRBV7-3 with TRBJ2-7; TCRdb outputs TRBD2, but without DNA this stays unchecked. CDR1 and CDR2 (germline): SGHTA, FQGTGA. This CDR3 has 16 amino acids. The CDR3 loop reads CASSLSPLAGTYEQYF.

The chain employs TRBV5-1 and TRBJ2-1. The germline V gene encodes CDR1 SGHRS and CDR2 YFSETQ. The CDR3 totals 12 residues. The chain's CDR3 is CASSHGNNEQFF. Together with reference TRBV5-1 and TRBJ2-1, the CDR3 gives the full variable domain: KAGVTQTPRYLIKTRGQQVTLSCSPISGHRSVSWYQQTPGQGLQFLFEYFSETQRNKGNFPGRFSGRQFSNSRSEMNVSTLELGDSALYLCASSHGNNEQFFGPGTRLTVL.

The chain combines TRBV28 with TRBJ1-1; TCRdb's D gene call, TRBD1, goes unchecked for lack of DNA. The germline CDR1 and CDR2 sequences are MDHEN and SYDVKM. This CDR3 spans 15 amino acids. The CDR3 spells CASSPPRTGFTEAFF. The whole variable domain, filled in from reference TRBV28 and TRBJ1-1, reads DVKVTQSSRYLVKRTGEKVFLECVQDMDHENMFWYRQDPGLGLRLIYFSYDVKMKEKGDIPEGYSVSREKKERFSLILESASTNQTSMYLCASSPPRTGFTEAFFGQGTRLTVV.

The rearrangement joins TRBV3-1 to TRBJ2-4. The CDR3 has 16 residues. Germline assignment: CDR1 LGHDT and CDR2 YNNKEL (reference sequence). Here the CDR3 reads CASSQGKVFGKNIQYF.

The chain uses TRBV6-5 and TRBJ2-1; without DNA, the TCRdb call of TRBD2 cannot be checked. The CDR3 is 15 residues long. From germline, CDR1 is MNHEY and CDR2 SVGAGI. Here the CDR3 reads CASTQTSGEYNEQFF.

The CDR3 protein is CAWKGLSDTQYF. V usage is TRBV30 and J usage is TRBJ2-3; TCRdb returns TRBD2, unconfirmable since there is no DNA. Per germline, CDR1 GTSNPN and CDR2 SVGIG (reference sequence). The CDR3 length is 12 residues.

The chain employs TRBV2 and TRBJ1-1. The germline CDR1 and CDR2 sequences are SNHLY and FYNNEI. The length of the CDR3 is 15 residues. This CDR3 is CASSQPDGLNTEAFF.

V and J are TRBV6-5 and TRBJ1-6. Germline-derived CDR1 and CDR2 are MNHEY and SVGAGI. This CDR3 has 17 amino acids. The CDR3 region is CASSGPTASSYNSPLHF.

The CDR3 loop is CACSLEMNTEAFF. The chain combines TRBV7-7 with TRBJ1-1. The V gene's germline CDR1 is SSHAT and CDR2 FNYEAQ (reference sequence). This CDR3 is built from 13 residues.

The chain links TRBV6-5 to TRBJ2-2. The CDR3 sequence is 14 residues long. From germline, CDR1 is MNHEY and CDR2 SVGAGI. Here the CDR3 reads CASSYGIKAGELFF.